Below, one TCR beta chain is given with its context. These data are taken from a study of blood T cell repertoires in COVID-19. Study context: The samples span acute and convalescent COVID-19 from the United States, Italy and Spain.

The J segment lost 8 bases and the V segment lost 0 bases, leaving 1 base of the junction unmatched. Germline V CDR1 and CDR2: KGHSH, LQKENI. CDR3 size: 15 residues. Measured with immunoSEQ multiplex PCR; TCRdb has only the in-frame clones, and not every one. The sample consists of approximately 38,000 clones, 75% to 90% of them appearing once. The sequenced sample was peripheral blood. The V call is TRBV18, the J call TRBJ2-3; 14 nucleotides agree with TRBD2. This clonotype was obtained from a man aged 25 to 40 with active or convalescent COVID-19. The DNA for the CDR3 is TGTGCCAGCTCACCACCCGGGACTAGCGGGGGTACGCAGTATTTT. This translates into CASSPPGTSGGTQYF.